This TCR beta chain came from a study of T cell responses to AZD1222 COVID-19 vaccine. In regard to this clone: Its antigen is still unknown.

The germline CDR1 and CDR2 sequences are MNHEY and SVGAGI. V dropped 2 bases and J dropped 4 bases, with 15 bases sitting between them. CDR3 length equals 15 residues. Assay: immunoSEQ multiplex PCR; the TCRdb copy retains only in-frame clones and omits some. The profile shows about 130,000 clones, approximately 90% of them singletons. Study-level findings and limits: It was only six AZD1222 recipients who were seropositive at baseline. White British people made up most donors, females outnumbered males, and clonal diversity was possibly underestimated. Repertoires were sampled only after the peak T cell response. Increased Spike-specific TCR breadth and depth were observed after two AZD1222 doses.

The sequences come from peripheral blood, collected on day 0 of AZD1222 vaccination. The chain links TRBV6-5 to TRBJ2-7; TRBD1 is a possible D gene (6 bases). This receptor was taken from an adult in good health. The CDR3 sequence: CASSYRGTDGYEQYF. CDR3 DNA sequence: TGTGCCAGCAGTTACAGGGGGACGGATGGTTACGAGCAGTACTTC.